This entry concerns a single TCR beta chain. Here immunoSEQ multiplex PCR was the method, and the copy in TCRdb shows in-frame clones only, minus some. In the table there are roughly 51,000 clones, roughly 84% of which are singletons. The entry originates in a study of OX40 agonist ivuxolimab in advanced cancers. Overall study: At 75% to 90% male, the cohort had a mean age of 60 years, ranging from roughly 20 to 85.

Sequences were derived from CD4+ or CD8+ T cells sorted from blood, sampled in a trial of the OX40 agonist ivuxolimab. The receptor's source is an adult with an advanced solid tumor such as melanoma, head and neck, liver or kidney cancer.

CDR3 in DNA: TGTGCCAGCTCCTCCGGGACTGTCGCCTACGAGCAGTACTTC. Translated, it gives CASSSGTVAYEQYF. The V and J genes are TRBV18 and TRBJ2-7; D may be TRBD2 (6 bases). Germline V gene sequence: CDR1 KGHSH, CDR2 LQKENI. The CDR3 covers 14 residues. V was clipped by 6 bases and J by 2 bases, with 14 bases between them. Drawing the rest from reference TRBV18 and TRBJ2-7, the complete variable domain is NAGVMQNPRHLVRRRGQEARLRCSPMKGHSHVYWYRQLPEEGLKFMVYLQKENIIDESGMPKERFSAEFPKEGPSILRIQQVVRGDSAAYFCASSSGTVAYEQYFGPGTRLTVT.